A single sample gave rise to the 15 T cell receptor beta chains below, sequenced in a study of CD8 T cells in Susac syndrome. Reverse transcription of roughly 0.5 to 1 ug RNA was carried out with random hexamers. A single record per CDR3 protein comes from TCRdb applying MiXCR to the immunoSEQ multiplex PCR reads. The repertoire holds some 180,000 distinct CDR3 sequences, with about 95% as singletons. Source material: CD4+ T cells from PBMCs. The receptor source for this set is a human donor in good health.

In its sample, this clonotype was seen once. The rearrangement links TRBV29-1 to TRBJ2-3; TRBD2 aligns across 10 bases. CDR3 length equals 15 residues. The V gene's germline CDR1 is SQVTM and CDR2 ANQGSEA. J lost 1 base, V lost 3 bases, and 4 bases had no gene match. The DNA of the CDR3 is TGCAGCGTTGACCCTAGCGGGAGCGGCACAGATACGCAGTATTTT. It is translated as CSVDPSGSGTDTQYF.

J is TRBJ2-1 and V is TRBV29-1, with 9 bases fitting TRBD1. Germline V CDR1 and CDR2: SQVTM, ANQGSEA. The V segment lost 3 bases and the J segment 6 bases; nucleotides outside the gene matches: 6. CDR3 length: 14 amino acids. The CDR3 here is CSVELGQGGNEQFF. As DNA, the CDR3 is TGCAGCGTTGAGTTGGGACAGGGTGGCAATGAGCAGTTCTTC.

This clonotype was recorded only once. The rearrangement links TRBV30 to TRBJ2-5; unclear D gene. V lost 0 bases and J lost 7, with 9 bases in between. Germline-derived CDR1 and CDR2 are GTSNPN and SVGIG (reference sequence). CDR3 length equals 12 residues. This CDR3 reads CAWSVWMGTQYF. CDR3 coding DNA: TGTGCCTGGAGTGTATGGATGGGGACCCAGTACTTC.

CDR3: CSVGDRGLETQYF. In DNA, the CDR3 is TGCAGCGTCGGGGACAGGGGGTTGGAGACCCAGTACTTC. This chain links TRBV29-1 with TRBJ2-5, with 11 bases matching TRBD1. The CDR3 runs 13 residues. The J segment lost 5 bases and the V segment lost 6 bases, leaving 5 bases of the junction unmatched. CDR1 SQVTM and CDR2 ANQGSEA come from the germline V gene.

This clonotype came up once. V usage is TRBV29-1 and J usage is TRBJ2-3; the D gene is possibly TRBD2 (6 bases). Between the trimmed V and J ends, which lost 7 bases and 0 bases, there was a span of 17 bases. Germline values: CDR1 SQVTM, CDR2 ANQGSEA. This CDR3 has 15 residues. Here the CDR3 DNA reads TGCAGCGGGACCCGACGGGAGTCCAGCACAGATACGCAGTATTTT. Protein sequence: CSGTRRESSTDTQYF.

The chain carries TRBV29-1 and TRBJ2-4; TRBD1 is a possible D gene (5 bases). CDR3 length: 13 amino acids. V gave up 7 bases and J gave up 0 bases, with 10 bases separating them. Germline CDR1 SQVTM, CDR2 ANQGSEA. CDR3 protein: CSAEQGAKNIQYF. CDR3 DNA sequence: TGCAGCGCTGAGCAGGGAGCCAAAAACATTCAGTACTTC.

J is TRBJ2-1 and V is TRBV14; unclear D gene. The CDR3 sequence is 17 residues long. Germline CDR1 reads SGHDN; CDR2 reads FVKESK. The germline V and J ends were trimmed by 4 bases and 2 bases, with 18 bases remaining between them. In nucleotides, the CDR3 is TGTGCCAGCAGCCCCCGGCCCCCGGCAGTAACCTACAATGAGCAGTTCTTC. Translation gives CASSPRPPAVTYNEQFF.

This rearrangement joins TRBV28 to TRBJ1-1; 10 bases align to TRBD1. This CDR3 contains 16 residues. Germline lookup yields CDR1 MDHEN and CDR2 SYDVKM. The J segment lost 3 bases and the V segment lost 4 bases, leaving 8 bases of the junction unmatched. Here the CDR3 DNA reads TGTGCCAGCAGTTCAAGGACAGGGGGGGTCGACACTGAAGCTTTCTTT. It codes for CASSSRTGGVDTEAFF.

The chain links TRBV7-9 to TRBJ1-4, with TRBD1 matching over 7 bases. Germline CDR1 SEHNR, CDR2 FQNEAQ (reference sequence). The CDR3 has 15 residues. J was trimmed by 3 bases and V by 5 bases; bases with no gene match: 6. CDR3 nucleotide sequence: TGTGCCAGCAGCGGTACCGGGACAGCTAATGAAAAACTGTTTTTT. Protein product: CASSGTGTANEKLFF.

The J gene is TRBJ2-3, the V gene TRBV7-2; possibly TRBD1 or TRBD2 for D (5 bases each). The V and J ends lost 0 bases and 5 bases respectively, with 6 bases between them. Germline V gene data show CDR1 as SGHTA and CDR2 as FQGNSA. This CDR3 spans 13 amino acids. The CDR3 loop is CASSLARGDTQYF. The CDR3 DNA reads TGTGCCAGCAGCTTAGCGAGGGGAGATACGCAGTATTTT.

This chain links TRBV12-3 or TRBV12-4 with TRBJ1-2; 8 positions agree with TRBD1. Germline trimming cut 6 bases from V and 6 bases from J; bases unmatched to any gene: 6. The CDR3 contains 13 residues. CDR3 coding DNA: TGTGCCAGCAGATCTGACAGGGGAGATGGCTACACCTTC. Translation: CASRSDRGDGYTF.

This chain connects TRBV2 to TRBJ2-3, with no clear D. This CDR3 region has 15 residues. Germline-derived CDR1 and CDR2 are SNHLY and FYNNEI. Trimming removed 6 bases from V and 5 bases from J, with 18 bases in between. CDR3 protein: CASSVDLPSGDTQYF. CDR3 in DNA: TGTGCCAGCAGCGTAGACTTACCGAGTGGAGATACGCAGTATTTT. The whole variable domain, remainder taken from reference TRBV2 and TRBJ2-3, is EPEVTQTPSHQVTQMGQEVILRCVPISNHLYFYWYRQILGQKVEFLVSFYNNEISEKSEIFDDQFSVERPDGSNFTLKIRSTKLEDSAMYFCASSVDLPSGDTQYFGPGTRLTVL.

The V gene is TRBV2, the J gene TRBJ1-1, with D perhaps matching TRBD1 (5 bases). Germline CDR1 and CDR2: SNHLY and FYNNEI. This CDR3 comprises 14 residues. V lost 7 bases and J 4 bases, leaving 16 bases between the germline ends. CDR3 bases: TGTGCCAGCACCGCCGCCCCGGGGCGCACTGAAGCTTTCTTT. It yields the protein CASTAAPGRTEAFF.

The chain recombines TRBV30 with TRBJ1-2; perhaps TRBD1 as D (5 bases). The CDR3 contains 14 residues. Germline V lookup: CDR1 GTSNPN, CDR2 SVGIG (reference sequence). The germline V and J ends were trimmed by 4 bases and 8 bases, with 20 bases remaining between them. Here the CDR3 reads CAWTRPGGVSGYTF. In DNA form, the CDR3 reads TGTGCCTGGACCCGACCGGGGGGGGTGTCAGGCTACACCTTC.

V and J are TRBV29-1 and TRBJ2-7; TRBD1 matches at 7 bases. Trimming removed 7 bases from V and 0 bases from J; junction bases left unmatched: 6. Germline V gives CDR1 SQVTM, CDR2 ANQGSEA. The CDR3 contains 13 residues. In DNA form, the CDR3 reads TGCAGCGGAAGGGACAGCTTCTCCTACGAGCAGTACTTC. Residues: CSGRDSFSYEQYF.